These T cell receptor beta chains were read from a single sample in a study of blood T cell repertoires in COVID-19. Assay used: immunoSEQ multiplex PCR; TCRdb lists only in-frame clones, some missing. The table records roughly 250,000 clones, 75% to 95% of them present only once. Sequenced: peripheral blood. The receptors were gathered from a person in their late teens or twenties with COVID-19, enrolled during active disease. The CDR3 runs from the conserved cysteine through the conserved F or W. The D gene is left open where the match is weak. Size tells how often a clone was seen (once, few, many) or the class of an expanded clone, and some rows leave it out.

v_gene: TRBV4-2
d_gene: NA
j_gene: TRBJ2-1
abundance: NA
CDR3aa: CASSRGGVYEQFF
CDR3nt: TGTGCCAGCAGCCGGGGGGGCGTCTATGAGCAGTTCTTC

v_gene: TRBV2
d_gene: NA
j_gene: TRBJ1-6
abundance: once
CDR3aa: CASSELFNSPLHF
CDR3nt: TGTGCCAGCAGTGAATTATTCAATTCACCCCTCCACTTT

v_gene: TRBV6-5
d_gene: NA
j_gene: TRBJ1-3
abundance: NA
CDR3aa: CASSSAREGNTIYF
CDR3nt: TGTGCCAGCAGTTCCGCTCGAGAAGGAAACACCATATATTTT

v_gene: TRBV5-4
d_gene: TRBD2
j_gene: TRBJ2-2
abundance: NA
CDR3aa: CASSLVGGSTDGELFF
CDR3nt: TGTGCCAGCAGCTTGGTCGGCGGGAGTACGGACGGGGAGCTGTTTTTT

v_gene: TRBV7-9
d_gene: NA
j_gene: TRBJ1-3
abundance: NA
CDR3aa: CASSLDIERNTIYF
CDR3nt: TGTGCCAGCAGCTTGGACATAGAACGAAACACCATATATTTT

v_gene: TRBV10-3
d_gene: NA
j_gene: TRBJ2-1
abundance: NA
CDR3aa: CATDLGYNEQFF
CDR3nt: TGTGCCACCGACTTGGGCTACAATGAGCAGTTCTTC

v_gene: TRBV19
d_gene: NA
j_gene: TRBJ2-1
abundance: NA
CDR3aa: CASSNYNEQFF
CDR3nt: TGTGCCAGTAGTAATTATAATGAGCAGTTCTTC

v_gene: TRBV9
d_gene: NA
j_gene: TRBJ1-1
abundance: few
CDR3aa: CASSGPGRPAGAFF
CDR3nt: TGTGCCAGCAGCGGCCCAGGGCGGCCTGCTGGCGCTTTCTTT

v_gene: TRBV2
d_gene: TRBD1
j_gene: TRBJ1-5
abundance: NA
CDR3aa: CASITVDRVDQPQHF
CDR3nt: TGTGCCAGCATCACCGTGGACAGGGTCGATCAGCCCCAGCATTTT

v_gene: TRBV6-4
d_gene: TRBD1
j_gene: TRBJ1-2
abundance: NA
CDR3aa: CASTERGQGIDYGYTF
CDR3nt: TGTGCCAGCACCGAGAGGGGACAGGGCATTGACTATGGCTACACCTTC

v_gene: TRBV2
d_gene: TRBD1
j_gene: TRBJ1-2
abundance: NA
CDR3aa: CASRSDRVGGGYTF
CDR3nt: TGTGCCAGCAGATCGGACAGGGTCGGAGGTGGCTACACCTTC

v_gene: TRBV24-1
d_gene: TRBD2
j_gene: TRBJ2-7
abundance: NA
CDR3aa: CATSDLWRGAYEQYF
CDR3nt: TGTGCCACCAGTGATTTGTGGCGGGGGGCCTACGAGCAGTACTTC

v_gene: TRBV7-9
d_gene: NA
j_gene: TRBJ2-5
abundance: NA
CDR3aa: CASSPGIEETQYF
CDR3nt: TGTGCCAGCAGTCCAGGCATTGAAGAGACCCAGTACTTC

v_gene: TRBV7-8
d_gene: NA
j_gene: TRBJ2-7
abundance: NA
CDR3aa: CASSRREPYEQYF
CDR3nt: TGTGCCAGCAGTCGCAGGGAACCCTACGAGCAGTACTTC

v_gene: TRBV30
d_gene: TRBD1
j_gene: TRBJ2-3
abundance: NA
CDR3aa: CAWSPDRGLSTDTQYF
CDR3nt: TGTGCCTGGAGCCCGGACAGGGGGCTTAGCACAGATACGCAGTATTTT

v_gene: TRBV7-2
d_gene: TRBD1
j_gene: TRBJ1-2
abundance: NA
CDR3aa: CASSSSGTDLYGYTF
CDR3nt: TGTGCCAGCAGCTCTTCCGGGACAGACCTCTATGGCTACACCTTC

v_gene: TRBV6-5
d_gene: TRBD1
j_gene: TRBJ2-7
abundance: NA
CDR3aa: CASNNRGPYEQYF
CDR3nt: TGTGCCAGCAATAACAGGGGACCCTACGAGCAGTACTTC

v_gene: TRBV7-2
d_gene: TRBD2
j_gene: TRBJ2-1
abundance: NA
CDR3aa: CASSLGTSSLEQFF
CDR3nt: TGTGCCAGCAGCTTAGGGACTAGCTCGCTTGAGCAGTTCTTC

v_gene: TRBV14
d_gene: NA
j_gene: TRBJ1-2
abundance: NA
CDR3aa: CASSQDLDSYYGYTF
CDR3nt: TGTGCCAGCAGCCAAGATCTCGACAGCTACTATGGCTACACCTTC

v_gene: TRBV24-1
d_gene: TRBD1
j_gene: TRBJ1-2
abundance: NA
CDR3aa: CATSEGQGYGYTF
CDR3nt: TGTGCCACCAGTGAGGGACAGGGTTATGGCTACACCTTC

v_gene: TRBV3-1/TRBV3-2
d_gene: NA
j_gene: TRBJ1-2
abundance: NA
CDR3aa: CASSQATNYGYTF
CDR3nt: TGTGCCAGCAGCCAAGCTACTAACTATGGCTACACCTTC

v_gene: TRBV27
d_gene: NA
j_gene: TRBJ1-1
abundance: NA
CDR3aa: CASSWSGIPVMNTEAFF
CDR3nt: TGTGCCAGCAGTTGGTCGGGTATTCCCGTGATGAACACTGAAGCTTTCTTT

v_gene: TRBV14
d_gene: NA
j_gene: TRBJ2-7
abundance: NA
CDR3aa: CASSQASRTVDEQYF
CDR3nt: TGTGCCAGCAGCCAAGCTTCTAGGACTGTGGACGAGCAGTACTTC

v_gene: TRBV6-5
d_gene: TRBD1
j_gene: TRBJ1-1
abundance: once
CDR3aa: CASSYQVRGSEAFF
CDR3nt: TGTGCCAGCAGTTATCAGGTCAGGGGGTCTGAAGCTTTCTTT

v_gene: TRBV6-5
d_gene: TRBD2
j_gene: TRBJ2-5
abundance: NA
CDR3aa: CASGLAGAGRETQYF
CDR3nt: TGTGCCAGCGGACTAGCGGGGGCCGGTAGAGAGACCCAGTACTTC

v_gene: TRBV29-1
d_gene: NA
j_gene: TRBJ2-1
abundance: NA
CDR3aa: CSVEGGTGDNEQFF
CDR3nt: TGCAGCGTTGAAGGTGGGACTGGAGACAATGAGCAGTTCTTC

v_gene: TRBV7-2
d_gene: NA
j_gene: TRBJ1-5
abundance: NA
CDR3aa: CASSPDTHSNQPQHF
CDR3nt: TGTGCCAGCAGCCCTGACACACATAGCAATCAGCCCCAGCATTTT

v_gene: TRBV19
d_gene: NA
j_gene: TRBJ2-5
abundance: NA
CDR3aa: CASSIWEYGVETQYF
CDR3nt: TGTGCCAGTAGTATCTGGGAGTACGGGGTAGAGACCCAGTACTTC

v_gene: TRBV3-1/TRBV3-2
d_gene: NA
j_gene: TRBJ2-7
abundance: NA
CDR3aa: CASSQVGGTYEQYF
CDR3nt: TGTGCCAGCAGCCAAGTCGGCGGGACCTACGAGCAGTACTTC

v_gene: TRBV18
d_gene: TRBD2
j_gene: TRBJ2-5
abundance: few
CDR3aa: CASSPPGLAGGETQYF
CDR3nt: TGTGCCAGCTCACCACCGGGACTAGCGGGAGGGGAGACCCAGTACTTC

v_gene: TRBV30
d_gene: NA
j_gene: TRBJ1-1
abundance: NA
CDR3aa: CAFSGVGTEAFF
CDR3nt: TGTGCCTTCTCGGGTGTGGGCACTGAAGCTTTCTTT

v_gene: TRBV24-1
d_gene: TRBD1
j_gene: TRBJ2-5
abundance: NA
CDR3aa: CATSDPRQGETQYF
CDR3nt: TGTGCCACCAGTGATCCCCGACAGGGGGAGACCCAGTACTTC

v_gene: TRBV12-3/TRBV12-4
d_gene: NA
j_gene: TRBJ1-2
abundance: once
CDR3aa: CASSVDRGAGYTF
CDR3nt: TGTGCCAGCAGTGTCGACCGGGGGGCGGGCTACACCTTC

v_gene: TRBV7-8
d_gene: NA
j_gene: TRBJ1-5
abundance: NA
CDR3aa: CASSLSWQQPQHF
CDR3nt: TGTGCCAGCAGCTTGTCCTGGCAGCAGCCCCAGCATTTT

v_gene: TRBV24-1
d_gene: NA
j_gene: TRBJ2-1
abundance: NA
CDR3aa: CATSDTTRISLDEQFF
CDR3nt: TGTGCCACCAGTGATACTACTAGAATTAGCCTTGATGAGCAGTTCTTC

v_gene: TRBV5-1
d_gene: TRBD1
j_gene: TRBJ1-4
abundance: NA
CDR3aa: CASSPGTGGTNEKLFF
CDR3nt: TGCGCCAGCAGCCCAGGGACAGGGGGCACTAATGAAAAACTGTTTTTT